This TCR beta chain was sequenced for a study of Ad26.COV2.S vaccination and SARS-CoV-2 variants (dated by TCRdb to about 2021). With respect to the entire study: Vaccine-arm donors were drawn from COV1001, a multicentre, randomized, double-blind, placebo-controlled phase I-IIa trial of Ad26.COV2.S in healthy adults. Dosing of Ad26.COV2.S was intramuscular, at either 5x10^10 or 1x10^11 viral particles, delivered as one shot or as two shots spaced 56 days apart. Sequencing of the TCRbeta repertoire served to evaluate the specificity and breadth of SARS-CoV-2-reactive T cell receptors following Ad26.COV2.S vaccination. The TCR-sequenced set comprised around 30 samples: around 20 Ad26.COV2.S vaccine recipients, 5 placebo recipients and 8 SARS-CoV-2 convalescent individuals. Trial participants were randomized into five groups of five, in which low-dose or high-dose Ad26.COV2.S was given once or twice, or placebo was given on both occasions. Investigators remained blinded to trial group allocation during experiments and outcome assessment.

The immunoSEQ Assay was used to sequence TCRbeta CDR3 regions. After extraction, genomic DNA underwent amplification by bias-controlled multiplex PCR, followed by high-throughput sequencing. Regarding the original processing steps: To quantify the absolute abundance of every unique TCRbeta CDR3 region, sequences were collapsed and filtered. T cell fraction was estimated by normalization of TCRbeta template counts to usable DNA, with usable DNA being measured through amplification of reference genes present in all nucleated cells. Repertoire TCRs were annotated as SARS-CoV-2-specific when V gene, CDR3 amino acid sequence and J gene were exactly matched to a known reactive TCR set. MIRA supplied the reference SARS-CoV-2 TCR set, which was filtered for enrichment in COVID-19-positive ImmuneCODE repertoires so that public or cross-reactive TCRs were removed. Using the MIRA antigens, annotated TCRs were further analysed by specific ORF or by position within an ORF. Breadth was defined as the number of annotated unique rearrangements divided by the total number of unique productive rearrangements, and depth was defined as the summed frequency of the annotated unique rearrangements. Two-sided Wilcoxon rank-sum tests were applied when comparing TCR breadth between groups. TCRdb obtained this table from immuneACCESS and retained in-frame rearrangements with V and J assigned. These tables miss some clones; where compared with another copy, unresolved V genes account for less than half of the shortfall, and the remainder is unexplained. For V, J and clone size, that table is used; D and trimming come from the DNA. The sample contains roughly 400,000 clones, around 90% of them found a single time. The ten largest clones represent more than 3.5% of the sample.

The cysteine opens and the phenylalanine closes a CDR3 of 15 amino acids. Left in the record is the CDR3 DNA by itself, 45 bases read in frame from the first base. The germline V gene supplies CDR1 MDHEN and CDR2 SYDVKM. V and J lose 7 bases and 4 bases, and a span of 20 bases separates them. The treatment or condition label of this sample denotes: 15 to 20 received Ad26.COV2.S at low or high dose, single or two shots; 5 received placebo; per-sample allocation not given. For vaccine and placebo recipients, the sequenced repertoires came from samples collected on day 63 after the first injection. Between 29 July and 7 August 2020, Cohort 1b enrolled 25 adults aged 18-55 years at one site in Boston, USA. Ad26.COV2.S consisted of a replication-incompetent adenovirus type 26 vector by which a prefusion-stabilized SARS-CoV-2 spike protein from the original Wuhan strain was expressed. Study-level results and caveats: After vaccination, spike-specific CD8+ and CD4+ T cell responses were reported to show substantial breadth. It was noted by the authors that total T cell responses may have been underestimated by the TCR breadth and depth analyses. Comparing responses between vaccine doses or regimens was not something the study was powered to do. Vaccine and placebo recipients had similar non-spike TCR breadth, a finding consistent with the vaccine containing only spike. Higher spike-specific TCR breadth was observed in Ad26.COV2.S recipients than in placebo recipients (P = 0.0014).

Points on this clone: What antigen it recognizes has not been identified. Per-base qualities were not stored, and no clone one base away is much larger.

The rearranged chain carries TRBV28 and TRBJ2-7; the D gene is perhaps TRBD1, on 6 matching bases. The clonotype originates from a person between 18 and 60 years old who received the Ad26.COV2.S COVID-19 vaccine or a placebo. The sample here was peripheral blood, taken in a trial of Ad26.COV2.S vaccine versus placebo. The nucleotides are TGTGCCAGCACGACTTCAGGGGCTCCTGTTTACGAGCAGTACTTC. This translates into CASTTSGAPVYEQYF. The CDR3, completed at both ends by the reference TRBV28 and TRBJ2-7 genes, gives the full variable domain DVKVTQSSRYLVKRTGEKVFLECVQDMDHENMFWYRQDPGLGLRLIYFSYDVKMKEKGDIPEGYSVSREKKERFSLILESASTNQTSMYLCASTTSGAPVYEQYFGPGTRLTVT.